These T cell receptor beta chains were read from a single sample in a study of cytomegalovirus exposure and HLA in healthy donors. Only in-frame clones appear in the TCRdb table, and some are missing; sequencing was by immunoSEQ multiplex PCR. The table has 150,000 to 200,000 clones, 80% to 90% seen once. The sample taken for sequencing was PBMCs. The origin of the receptors is a man aged 18 to 30 in good health and CMV-seropositive. Both conserved end residues are part of each CDR3. The order of the fields is J gene, D gene, clone size, V gene, CDR3 protein, CDR3 DNA. A D gene is named only where the DNA matches it firmly. Where a row states a size, it is once, few, many or the class of an expanded clone; other rows omit it.

TRBJ2-2,TRBD1,.,TRBV19,CASRITGGITGELFF,TGTGCCAGTAGAATAACAGGGGGCATCACCGGGGAGCTGTTTTTT
TRBJ2-5,TRBD2,.,TRBV19,CASSIERGNKETQYF,TGTGCCAGTAGTATCGAGCGGGGGAATAAAGAGACCCAGTACTTC
TRBJ1-3,.,.,TRBV5-8,CASSLGEVGNTIYF,TGTGCCAGCAGCTTGGGGGAGGTTGGAAACACCATATATTTT
TRBJ1-1,.,.,TRBV5-5,CASRATMNTEAFF,TGTGCCAGCAGGGCCACCATGAACACTGAAGCTTTCTTT
TRBJ2-2,.,.,TRBV7-2,CAGGGLGGSNTGELFF,TGTGCCGGAGGAGGGCTAGGCGGTTCAAACACCGGGGAGCTGTTTTTT
TRBJ2-2,.,.,TRBV27,CASSLSRTGELFF,TGTGCCAGCAGTTTATCTAGGACAGGGGAGCTGTTTTTT
TRBJ2-7,.,.,TRBV13,CASSGSGDTVF,TGTGCCAGCAGCGGATCAGGGGATACGGTCTTC
TRBJ2-3,TRBD2,.,TRBV9,CASSALAGEGTDTQYF,TGTGCCAGCAGCGCTCTAGCGGGGGAGGGGACAGATACGCAGTATTTT
TRBJ2-1,TRBD2,.,TRBV19,CASSISSTSGGGVYNEQFF,TGTGCCAGTAGTATCTCATCAACTAGCGGGGGGGGTGTATACAATGAGCAGTTCTTC
TRBJ2-7,.,.,TRBV19,CASSLTGVGSEQYF,TGTGCCAGTAGTCTCACCGGGGTGGGGAGCGAGCAGTACTTC
TRBJ2-1,TRBD2,.,TRBV5-1,CASSSGTSSYNEQFF,TGCGCCAGCAGCTCCGGGACTAGCTCCTACAATGAGCAGTTCTTC
TRBJ1-1,.,few,TRBV5-6,CASSLAGQYRTEAFF,TGTGCCAGCAGCTTGGCAGGGCAATATCGCACTGAAGCTTTCTTT
TRBJ2-1,.,.,TRBV29-1,CSVDSGSASYNEQFF,TGCAGCGTTGATAGCGGAAGCGCTTCCTACAATGAGCAGTTCTTC
TRBJ1-1,.,.,TRBV7-2,CASSYIQLNTEAFF,TGTGCCAGCAGCTATATACAGTTGAACACTGAAGCTTTCTTT
TRBJ1-2,.,.,TRBV14,CASSQGLQGGYTF,TGTGCCAGCAGCCAAGGGCTCCAGGGAGGCTACACCTTC
TRBJ1-1,.,.,TRBV11-3,CASSFQGGTEAFF,TGTGCCAGCAGCTTTCAGGGTGGCACTGAAGCTTTCTTT
TRBJ2-2,TRBD2,.,TRBV27,CASSLSSGGETGELFF,TGTGCCAGCAGTTTATCCAGCGGGGGGGAGACCGGGGAGCTGTTTTTT
TRBJ1-6,.,.,TRBV5-1,CASSLGDFNSPLHF,TGCGCCAGCAGCTTGGGGGACTTCAATTCACCCCTCCACTTT
TRBJ2-7,TRBD2,once,TRBV2,CASKGSGTFYEQYF,TGTGCCAGCAAGGGTAGCGGGACGTTCTACGAGCAGTACTTC
TRBJ2-7,TRBD1,.,TRBV10-3,CAISGTGSPSYEQYF,TGTGCCATCAGCGGGACAGGTTCGCCCTCCTACGAGCAGTACTTC
TRBJ1-5,TRBD1,.,TRBV5-6,CASSLARGPGNQPQHF,TGTGCCAGCAGCTTGGCCAGGGGGCCAGGCAATCAGCCCCAGCATTTT
TRBJ2-3,.,few,TRBV5-4,CASSPGDRSTDTQYF,TGTGCCAGCAGCCCAGGGGATAGGTCAACAGATACGCAGTATTTT
TRBJ2-7,.,.,TRBV5-1,CASSLVLAGLNEQYF,TGCGCCAGCAGCTTGGTGTTGGCAGGTCTTAACGAGCAGTACTTC
TRBJ2-3,TRBD2,.,TRBV9,CASSPRGGLTSDTQYF,TGTGCCAGCAGCCCCCGGGGGGGGCTAACTTCGGATACGCAGTATTTT
TRBJ2-5,TRBD1,.,TRBV7-2,CASSLPGTGVETQYF,TGTGCCAGCAGCTTACCCGGGACAGGCGTAGAGACCCAGTACTTC
TRBJ2-3,.,once,TRBV4-1,CASRRPGDTQYF,TGCGCCAGCAGACGTCCGGGAGATACGCAGTATTTT
TRBJ2-7,TRBD2,.,TRBV5-4,CASSSGGTYEQYF,TGTGCCAGCAGCTCGGGAGGAACCTACGAGCAGTACTTC
TRBJ1-2,.,once,TRBV5-6,CASSPGIVGYTF,TGTGCCAGCAGCCCCGGGATTGTTGGCTACACCTTC
TRBJ2-3,TRBD1,few,TRBV2,CASIATGGIDTQYF,TGTGCCAGCATTGCGACAGGGGGGATAGATACGCAGTATTTT
TRBJ2-7,TRBD1,.,TRBV19,CASSTRAGGAYEQYF,TGTGCCAGTAGTACACGGGCAGGGGGCGCTTACGAGCAGTACTTC
TRBJ2-5,.,.,TRBV29-1,CSVDRTGMKTQYF,TGCAGCGTTGACCGTACAGGGATGAAGACCCAGTACTTC
TRBJ1-3,TRBD1,.,TRBV5-1,CASSFRDRGNTIYF,TGCGCCAGCAGCTTTCGGGACAGGGGAAACACCATATATTTT
TRBJ2-1,TRBD2,once,TRBV5-1,CASRSAGVAGNEQFF,TGCGCCAGCAGGAGCGCGGGGGTGGCTGGGAATGAGCAGTTCTTC
TRBJ1-5,.,.,TRBV5-6,CASSRRGRQPQHF,TGTGCCAGCAGCCGGCGGGGGCGTCAGCCCCAGCATTTT
TRBJ2-1,.,.,TRBV9,CASSVLETNEQFF,TGTGCCAGCAGCGTACTAGAGACCAATGAGCAGTTCTTC
TRBJ1-1,TRBD1,few,TRBV19,CASSIDRKGQEAFF,TGTGCCAGTAGTATAGACCGCAAGGGACAGGAAGCTTTCTTT
TRBJ2-5,.,.,TRBV9,CASSVSSGDETQYF,TGTGCCAGCAGCGTTTCCTCGGGGGATGAGACCCAGTACTTC
TRBJ2-3,.,.,TRBV5-1,CASSSSTDTQYF,TGCGCCAGCAGCTCCTCCACAGATACGCAGTATTTT
TRBJ1-5,.,.,TRBV19,CASSLQNQPQHF,TGTGCCAGTAGTCTCCAGAATCAGCCCCAGCATTTT
TRBJ2-7,TRBD1,.,TRBV18,CASSPNGQGAYEQYF,TGTGCCAGCTCACCAAACGGACAGGGAGCCTACGAGCAGTACTTC
TRBJ1-4,.,few,TRBV6-6,CASSYPPAPNEKLFF,TGTGCCAGCAGTTACCCTCCAGCGCCTAATGAAAAACTGTTTTTT
TRBJ1-3,.,.,TRBV7-7,CASSSQHYSGNTIYF,TGTGCTAGCAGCTCCCAACATTACTCTGGAAACACCATATATTTT
TRBJ2-5,TRBD2,.,TRBV18,CASSPRLSGGAEETQYF,TGTGCCAGCTCACCACGTCTAAGCGGGGGGGCCGAAGAGACCCAGTACTTC
TRBJ1-1,.,.,TRBV5-1,CASSRVEDTEAFF,TGCGCCAGCAGCCGGGTGGAGGACACTGAAGCTTTCTTT
TRBJ2-7,.,.,TRBV2,CASADNGYEQYF,TGTGCCAGCGCCGACAACGGCTACGAGCAGTACTTC
TRBJ2-1,TRBD2,once,TRBV6-5,CASSQSGGSYNEQFF,TGTGCCAGCAGCCAAAGCGGGGGGTCCTACAATGAGCAGTTCTTC
TRBJ2-1,.,.,TRBV4-1,CASSHKGLGTLSYNEQFF,TGCGCCAGCAGCCATAAGGGACTCGGGACCCTCTCCTACAATGAGCAGTTCTTC
TRBJ1-2,.,.,TRBV5-1,CASSPTRTAPYGYTF,TGCGCCAGCAGCCCGACCCGGACAGCCCCCTATGGCTACACCTTC
TRBJ2-7,.,.,TRBV9,CASSAGQGSSYEQYF,TGTGCCAGCAGCGCCGGTCAGGGATCCTCCTACGAGCAGTACTTC
TRBJ1-1,.,.,TRBV28,CASSLLTDRTEAFF,TGTGCCAGCAGCCTTCTGACAGACCGGACTGAAGCTTTCTTT
TRBJ2-7,.,.,TRBV19,CASSIVGATYEQYF,TGTGCCAGTAGTATAGTGGGGGCCACCTACGAGCAGTACTTC
TRBJ2-7,.,.,TRBV19,CASSIAGDYEQYF,TGTGCCAGTAGTATAGCCGGGGACTACGAGCAGTACTTC
TRBJ1-4,.,.,TRBV19,CASSILAQLQGSNEKLFF,TGTGCCAGTAGTATCCTGGCCCAATTGCAGGGAAGTAACGAAAAACTGTTTTTT
TRBJ2-7,.,.,TRBV7-9,CASSLSDYEQYF,TGTGCCAGCAGCTTATCAGACTACGAGCAGTACTTC
TRBJ1-1,TRBD1,.,TRBV5-4,CASSLDTGASAEAFF,TGTGCCAGCAGCTTGGATACAGGGGCGAGTGCTGAAGCTTTCTTT